The present TCR beta chain was sequenced within a study of response to subunit inactivated influenza vaccine. Study findings and constraints: T cells newly recruited by each seasonal influenza vaccination are few, the authors suggested.

Trimming pared 4 bases from V and 4 bases from J, leaving 9 bases between. The CDR3 extends over 13 amino acids. Germline values: CDR1 LNHDA, CDR2 SQIVND (reference sequence). This clonotype showed up just a few times. Its antigen is unknown. TCRdb called the RT-PCR reads again in MiXCR, with one record for every CDR3 protein. The table has roughly 190,000 distinct CDR3 sequences, roughly an eighth seen once. This sequence joins TRBV19 and TRBJ2-3; perhaps TRBD2 as D (6 bases). The source was CD8+ T cells sorted from PBMCs, collected roughly 5 days after vaccination. This receptor was taken from a man in his fifties or sixties who received an inactivated influenza vaccine. CDR3 protein: CASSSGVSDTQYF. The CDR3 DNA reads as TGTGCCAGTAGTAGCGGGGTCTCAGATACGCAGTATTTT.